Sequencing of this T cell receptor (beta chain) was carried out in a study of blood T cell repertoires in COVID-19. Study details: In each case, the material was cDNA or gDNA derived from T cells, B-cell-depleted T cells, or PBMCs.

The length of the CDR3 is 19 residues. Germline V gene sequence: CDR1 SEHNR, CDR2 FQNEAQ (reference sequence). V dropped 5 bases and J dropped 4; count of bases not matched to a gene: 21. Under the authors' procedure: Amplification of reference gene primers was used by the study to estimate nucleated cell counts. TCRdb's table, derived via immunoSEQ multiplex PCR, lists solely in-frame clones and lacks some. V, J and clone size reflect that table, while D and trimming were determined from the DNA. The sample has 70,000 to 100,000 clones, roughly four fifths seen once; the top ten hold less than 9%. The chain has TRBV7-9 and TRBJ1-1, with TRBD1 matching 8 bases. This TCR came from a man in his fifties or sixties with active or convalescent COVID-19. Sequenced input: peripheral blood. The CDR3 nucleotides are TGTGCCAGCAGCCTTAGCTCCGGACAGGGTGGAACTATAGGCACTGAAGCTTTCTTT. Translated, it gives CASSLSSGQGGTIGTEAFF.